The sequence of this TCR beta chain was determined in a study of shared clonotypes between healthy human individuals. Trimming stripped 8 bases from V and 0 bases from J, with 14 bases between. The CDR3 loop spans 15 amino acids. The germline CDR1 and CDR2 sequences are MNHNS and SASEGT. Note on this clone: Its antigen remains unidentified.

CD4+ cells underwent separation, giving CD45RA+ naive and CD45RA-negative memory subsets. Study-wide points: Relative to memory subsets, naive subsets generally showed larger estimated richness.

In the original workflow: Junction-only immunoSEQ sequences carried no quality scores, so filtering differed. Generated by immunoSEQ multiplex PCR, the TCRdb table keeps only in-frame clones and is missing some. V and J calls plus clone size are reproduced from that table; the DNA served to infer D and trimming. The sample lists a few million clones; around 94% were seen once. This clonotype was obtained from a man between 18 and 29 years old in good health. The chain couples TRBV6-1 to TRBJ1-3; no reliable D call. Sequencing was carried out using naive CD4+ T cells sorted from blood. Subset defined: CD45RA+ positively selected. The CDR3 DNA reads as TGTGCCAGCGCTACCCGGACCTCCTCTGGAAACACCATATATTTT. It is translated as CASATRTSSGNTIYF.